This T cell receptor (beta chain) stems from a study of long-term antiretroviral therapy in people with HIV. Study-wide findings and caveats: Dominating the repertoire at all time points were the clones that expanded before ART.

A remark on this clone: No antigen is known for it.

The CDR3 covers 16 residues. Looked up from germline, CDR1 is LNHDA and CDR2 is SQIVND (reference sequence). The V and J ends lost 4 bases and 4 bases, in that order; junction bases with no gene match: 7. At survey level, the immunoSEQ assay was run in its v3.0 version. Repertoires were generated with immunoSEQ multiplex PCR, while TCRdb's copy carries only in-frame clones and drops some. This table has tens of thousands of clones, approximately 87% appearing once. The source material was unsorted PBMCs, sampled 1.2 years after starting antiretroviral therapy. The chain joins TRBV19 to TRBJ2-1; TRBD1 matches 10 bases. The receptor comes from a woman between 50 and 59 years old with HIV. CDR3 sequence (DNA): TGTGCCAGTAGTAACCCCGGGACAGGGGAATACAATGAGCAGTTCTTC. As protein: CASSNPGTGEYNEQFF.